The T cell receptor beta chain described here comes from a study of CD8 T cells in Susac syndrome. The RNA, about 0.45 to 1 ug, was put through reverse transcription using random hexamers. Across 54 Vbeta and 13 Jbeta, immunoSEQ multiplex PCR amplified TCR beta CDR3. TCRdb reprocessed the immunoSEQ multiplex PCR reads via MiXCR and lists one record per CDR3 protein. Among around 180,000 distinct CDR3 sequences listed, approximately 95% were seen once. The T cells that were sequenced for TCR beta were CD8+ and CD4+ cells from blood. The V and J ends lost 3 bases and 6 bases respectively, with 9 bases between them. Germline CDR1 MNHEY, CDR2 SMNVEV (reference sequence). There are 14 residues in the CDR3. Study outcomes and limitations: As the study acknowledged, the number of individuals in its TCR sequencing and HLA analysis was relatively small.

As regards this clonotype: The antigen is unknown.

This receptor was taken from a human donor with multiple sclerosis. The sequenced material came from CD8+ T cells from PBMCs. The chain has TRBV27 and TRBJ1-6; no reliable D call. The CDR3 region has the DNA TGTGCCAGCAGTTTTGCCCATCCTAATTCACCCCTCCACTTT. Amino acid sequence: CASSFAHPNSPLHF.